This TCR beta chain is drawn from a study of T cell responses to AZD1222 COVID-19 vaccine. A remark on this clone: Its antigen is as yet unknown.

Here immunoSEQ multiplex PCR was the method, and the copy in TCRdb shows in-frame clones only, minus some. Here the sample spans 150,000 to 200,000 clones, around 90% being singletons. Study findings and constraints: Repertoire collection took place solely once the T cell response had peaked. Among the donors, most were white British and more were female, and clonal diversity was possibly underestimated. Two doses of AZD1222 preceded a rise in Spike-specific TCR breadth and depth. Among those given AZD1222, only five or six were seropositive at baseline.

This sequence was found in an adult who received the AZD1222 COVID-19 vaccine. The sequencing used peripheral blood, collected 28 days after the second AZD1222 dose.

CDR3 protein: CASSPLDNEKLFF. The CDR3 nucleotides read TGTGCCAGCTCACCACTAGATAATGAAAAACTGTTTTTT. V and J are TRBV18 and TRBJ1-4; D ambiguous. V was shortened by 1 base and J by 4 bases, with 4 bases between the two germline ends. The germline V gene encodes CDR1 KGHSH and CDR2 LQKENI. The CDR3 covers 13 residues. Variable domain in full (rest from reference TRBV18 and TRBJ1-4): NAGVMQNPRHLVRRRGQEARLRCSPMKGHSHVYWYRQLPEEGLKFMVYLQKENIIDESGMPKERFSAEFPKEGPSILRIQQVVRGDSAAYFCASSPLDNEKLFFGSGTQLSVL.